The clone carrying this TCR beta chain was found a few times. Its antigen is currently unknown. CDR3 size: 16 residues. Trimming removed 3 bases from V and 5 bases from J; junction bases left unmatched: 7. CDR1 and CDR2 from the germline V gene are SGHRS and YFSETQ. This record comes from a study of cytomegalovirus exposure and HLA in healthy donors. The PCR was carried out with 60 Vbeta primers and 13 Jbeta primers. Authors' analysis steps: An analysis that came later counted roughly 80 million unique TCR beta chains, approximately 10 million shared. The table came from immunoSEQ multiplex PCR; TCRdb's copy has only in-frame clones and leaves some out. V and J calls and clone size are as listed in that table; D and trimming were resolved from the DNA. This table holds 100,000 to 150,000 clones, roughly 68% found once. Study-level results: Researchers catalogued 150 or so TCR beta chains as cytomegalovirus-associated.

The TCR comes from a woman between 50 and 59 years old in good health and CMV-seropositive. Sequencing was done on a sample of PBMCs. The rearrangement uses TRBV5-1 and TRBJ2-1, with 11 bases identical to TRBD1. The CDR3 here is CASSSGWDRGDNEQFF. The CDR3 coding sequence is TGCGCCAGCAGCTCAGGCTGGGACAGGGGGGACAATGAGCAGTTCTTC.